The clone carrying this T cell receptor beta chain has a handful of counts. Its specificity is not known. 5'RACE template switching added a universal primer site and UMIs to TCR cDNA. TCRdb re-called the 5' RACE reads with MiXCR, one entry per CDR3 protein. The sample includes 95,000 to 150,000 distinct CDR3 sequences, 13% to 15% of them seen just once. The data were obtained in a study of T cells after yellow fever vaccination. Study-wide findings and caveats: Abundant clonotypes from the bulk population could get into FACS-sorted repertoires as contaminants. Booster samples showed a return of most primary-vaccination clones (approximately 95% CD4, about 87% CD8).

Germline CDR1 is SGHRS and CDR2 is YFSETQ. CDR3 size: 15 residues. The trim removed 2 bases at V and 0 bases at J, leaving 5 bases unmatched. The receptor was isolated from a young man who received the YFV17D yellow fever vaccine. Specimen: CD8+ T cells sorted from PBMCs, collected 5 days after the yellow fever booster vaccination. The chain is built from TRBV5-1 and TRBJ2-7, with 7 bases aligning to TRBD1. The CDR3 nucleotides read TGCGCCAGCAGCTTAGGGGACAGCTCCTCCTACGAGCAGTACTTC. Its translation: CASSLGDSSSYEQYF.